This T cell receptor (beta chain) was sequenced during a study of CD8 T cells in ankylosing spondylitis. TCRdb ran MiXCR on the 5' RACE reads and lists one entry per CDR3 protein. The data hold about 340,000 distinct CDR3 sequences, with 14% to 15% observed a single time. The CDR3 extends over 15 amino acids. The germline V gene has CDR1 MGHRA and CDR2 YSYEKL. Trimming pared 0 bases from V and 3 bases from J, leaving 12 bases between. The TCR sequence derives from a male donor with ankylosing spondylitis or in good health (not recorded which). The V call is TRBV4-1, the J call TRBJ2-7; tentatively, D is TRBD2 (5 bases). Sequencing used blood, either unsorted or a sorted T cell fraction (not recorded which). The chain's CDR3 is CASSQEKRTYYEQYF. As DNA, the CDR3 is TGCGCCAGCAGCCAAGAGAAGCGGACTTACTACGAGCAGTACTTC.